Given below is one TCR beta chain in context. Its antigen is not identified. The germline V gene encodes CDR1 LNHDA and CDR2 SQIVND (reference sequence). The CDR3 contains 14 residues. Trimming removed 5 bases from V and 2 bases from J; junction bases left unmatched: 2. This sample is part of a study of T cell responses to AZD1222 COVID-19 vaccine. Clones were read by immunoSEQ multiplex PCR, and TCRdb kept only the in-frame ones, dropping some. The sample has 50,000 to 75,000 clones, roughly 89% seen once. Second-dose timings of about 4 or about 12 weeks were pooled. Study-level findings and limits: Clonal diversity may have been underestimated, and the donors were mostly white British, with more females than males.

The rearrangement links TRBV19 to TRBJ1-5; 8 nucleotides line up with TRBD1. The source of this sequence is an adult who received the AZD1222 COVID-19 vaccine. The specimen comprised peripheral blood, sampled 28 days after the second AZD1222 dose. The DNA for the CDR3 is TGTGCCAGTAGTTTGGGACAGGGCAATCAGCCCCAGCATTTT. Protein product: CASSLGQGNQPQHF.